The 26 T cell receptor beta chains reported below all come from one sample, sequenced in a study of blood T cell repertoires in COVID-19. TCRdb keeps only in-frame clones here, not all; method: immunoSEQ multiplex PCR. Of roughly 190,000 clones listed, approximately 80% are singletons. Sequenced material: peripheral blood. The receptor source for this set is a woman aged 50 to 65 with active or convalescent COVID-19.

The V gene is TRBV2, the J gene TRBJ2-2; maybe TRBD2 (5 bases). V dropped 7 bases and J dropped 6 bases, with 15 bases sitting between them. CDR3 size: 14 residues. CDR1 is SNHLY and CDR2 is FYNNEI in the germline V gene. CDR3 sequence (DNA): TGTGCCAGCATGGCTAGCCTTATATCCGGGGAGCTGTTTTTT. Its translation: CASMASLISGELFF.

This chain links TRBV19 with TRBJ1-1, with 10 bases identical to TRBD1. The germline gives CDR1 LNHDA, CDR2 SQIVND (reference sequence). V dropped 8 bases and J dropped 10; count of bases not matched to a gene: 13. The CDR3 spans 14 residues. The CDR3 reads CASDRGLTPHRAFF. The CDR3 nucleotides are TGTGCCAGTGACAGGGGGCTAACCCCCCACCGAGCTTTCTTT. The full variable domain, rest sourced from reference TRBV19 and TRBJ1-1, is DGGITQSPKYLFRKEGQNVTLSCEQNLNHDAMYWYRQDPGQGLRLIYYSQIVNDFQKGDIAEGYSVSREKKESFPLTVTSAQKNPTAFYLCASDRGLTPHRAFFGQGTRLTVV.

The J gene is TRBJ1-5, the V gene TRBV18; 7 positions match TRBD1. The germline V gene has CDR1 KGHSH and CDR2 LQKENI. The CDR3 covers 13 residues. Trimming took 6 bases from V and 7 from J; bases not matched to a gene: 6. The CDR3 loop is CASSTGLEQPQHF. DNA of the CDR3: TGTGCCAGCTCGACAGGGCTGGAACAGCCCCAGCATTTT.

About this clone itself: Other DNA sequences in this sample translate to the same CDR3. This chain uses TRBV30 with TRBJ2-7; D unclear. The V and J ends lost 3 bases and 3 bases respectively, with 6 bases between them. Germline V lookup: CDR1 GTSNPN, CDR2 SVGIG (reference sequence). CDR3 length: 11 amino acids. CDR3 region: CAWSSGYEQYF. The CDR3, as DNA: TGTGCCTGGAGCTCCGGCTACGAGCAGTACTTC.

This clone appeared many times. The V gene is TRBV29-1, the J gene TRBJ2-7; no clear D. V was pared by 3 bases and J by 7 bases, with 13 bases between. Per germline, CDR1 SQVTM and CDR2 ANQGSEA. The CDR3 sequence is 12 residues long. CDR3 amino acids: CSVEIQLREQYF. The CDR3 nucleotides read TGCAGCGTTGAGATACAGTTACGAGAGCAGTACTTC.

V is TRBV4-3 and J is TRBJ1-2, with no clear D. CDR1 is LGHNA, CDR2 YSLEER, per germline. CDR3 length: 13 residues. Trimming stripped 0 bases from V and 5 bases from J, with 7 bases between. CDR3 in DNA: TGCGCCAGCAGCCAAGATGGGAGATATGGCTACACCTTC. This encodes CASSQDGRYGYTF.

The chain has TRBV28 and TRBJ2-5, with TRBD1 matching 9 bases. Germline CDR1 reads MDHEN; CDR2 reads SYDVKM. The CDR3 has 15 residues. V shed 5 bases, J shed 5 bases, and the junction held 9 bases outside the gene matches. The chain's CDR3 is CASSHGTGNPETQYF. For the CDR3, the DNA is TGTGCCAGCAGTCACGGGACAGGGAACCCGGAGACCCAGTACTTC. Filled out from reference TRBV28 and TRBJ2-5, the complete variable domain reads DVKVTQSSRYLVKRTGEKVFLECVQDMDHENMFWYRQDPGLGLRLIYFSYDVKMKEKGDIPEGYSVSREKKERFSLILESASTNQTSMYLCASSHGTGNPETQYFGPGTRLLVL.

This chain uses TRBV30 with TRBJ1-5; TRBD1 agrees at 9 bases. This CDR3 is built from 14 residues. CDR1 is GTSNPN, CDR2 SVGIG, per germline (reference sequence). Germline trimming cut 3 bases from V and 7 bases from J; bases unmatched to any gene: 7. CDR3 protein: CAWRDNRGQQPQHF. The CDR3 DNA follows: TGTGCCTGGAGGGATAACAGGGGGCAACAGCCCCAGCATTTT.

In the case of this clone: Other DNA sequences within the sample encode an identical CDR3. The V gene is TRBV5-1, the J gene TRBJ2-1; 9 positions agree with TRBD1. CDR1 and CDR2 (germline): SGHRS, YFSETQ. Trimming at V came to 2 bases and at J to 1 base, leaving 1 base not matched to a gene. CDR3 size: 15 residues. The CDR3 nucleotides read TGCGCCAGCAGCTTAGGACAGGGGTCCTACAATGAGCAGTTCTTC. Translating gives CASSLGQGSYNEQFF.

The chain carries TRBV29-1 and TRBJ2-3, with D possibly being TRBD2 (7 bases). The CDR3 sequence is 16 residues long. V was clipped by 2 bases and J by 4 bases, with 19 bases between them. Germline loops: CDR1 SQVTM, CDR2 ANQGSEA. For the CDR3, the DNA is TGCAGCGTTGAACCCCTGGGGGGGCCCCGCGCAGATACGCAGTATTTT. The encoded protein is CSVEPLGGPRADTQYF.

The chain couples TRBV6-5 to TRBJ2-1; the match to TRBD2 covers 8 bases. The length of the CDR3 is 12 residues. V was pared by 10 bases and J by 2 bases, with 1 base of the junction left unmatched. From germline, CDR1 is MNHEY and CDR2 SVGAGI. CDR3 region: CATGGAYNEQFF. The CDR3, as DNA: TGTGCCACCGGGGGGGCCTACAATGAGCAGTTCTTC.

This chain connects TRBV2 to TRBJ1-1; D may be TRBD1 (6 bases). Trimming left V 6 bases short and J 3 bases short, with 20 bases between. This CDR3 has 16 amino acids. The germline gives CDR1 SNHLY, CDR2 FYNNEI. CDR3 nucleotide sequence: TGTGCCAGCAGCAAAAGGTTGGTGGGGGGGCACACTGAAGCTTTCTTT. Translated, it gives CASSKRLVGGHTEAFF.

In regard to this clone: An end of the junction does not agree with germline; a read error may underlie this. V is TRBV3-1 (or the pseudogene TRBV3-2) and J is TRBJ2-5; 9 positions agree with TRBD2. Germline CDR1 reads LGHDT; CDR2 reads YNNKEL (reference sequence). This CDR3 contains 15 residues. DNA for the CDR3: TGTGCCAGCAGCCAAAGAGCTGGCGGGGGGGCCCCCCAATACTTC. Its translation is CASSQRAGGGAPQYF.

The chain is built from TRBV6-1 and TRBJ2-1, with a possible D match to TRBD2 (7 bases). Germline CDR1 is MNHNS and CDR2 is SASEGT. The CDR3 length is 16 residues. V was trimmed by 2 bases and J by 4 bases, leaving 15 bases between them. CDR3 sequence (DNA): TGTGCCAGCAGTGAAATGGTCGGGGGGCTTTACAATGAGCAGTTCTTC. Translating gives CASSEMVGGLYNEQFF.

This CDR3 is CASSLVGGTVSYNEQFF. DNA for the CDR3: TGTGCCAGCAGCTTAGTAGGGGGGACAGTGTCCTACAATGAGCAGTTCTTC. The chain recombines TRBV7-7 with TRBJ2-1; D might be TRBD1 (7 bases). Deletions cut 1 base from V and 1 base from J, with 14 bases between. The CDR3 spans 17 residues. Germline CDR1 and CDR2: SSHAT and FNYEAQ (reference sequence).

The V and J genes are TRBV6-5 and TRBJ1-6; the match to TRBD1 covers 7 bases. Trimming at V came to 6 bases and at J to 16 bases, leaving 6 bases not matched to a gene. Germline CDR1 and CDR2: MNHEY and SVGAGI. The CDR3 extends over 11 amino acids. Here the CDR3 DNA reads TGTGCCAGCAGATTACAGGGGCCTCTCCACTTT. It specifies CASRLQGPLHF.

In this sample, this clone turned up a few times. The chain employs TRBV25-1 and TRBJ1-1; tentative D call: TRBD1 (6 bases). CDR3 length equals 15 residues. Germline V gene data show CDR1 as MGHDK and CDR2 as SYGVNS. V lost 1 base and J 2 bases, leaving 11 bases between the germline ends. In nucleotides, the CDR3 is TGTGCCAGCAGTGAATCCCCGGACAGAAACACTGAAGCTTTCTTT. Translated, it gives CASSESPDRNTEAFF. The whole variable domain, filled in from reference TRBV25-1 and TRBJ1-1, reads EADIYQTPRYLVIGTGKKITLECSQTMGHDKMYWYQQDPGMELHLIHYSYGVNSTEKGDLSSESTVSRIRTEHFPLTLESARPSHTSQYLCASSESPDRNTEAFFGQGTRLTVV.

The rearrangement joins TRBV28 to TRBJ1-3; no definite D call. The CDR3 spans 14 residues. Germline V gene sequence: CDR1 MDHEN, CDR2 SYDVKM. Trimming took 3 bases from V and 6 from J, leaving 12 bases between them. The CDR3 here is CASSLVQAANTIYF. In nucleotides, the CDR3 is TGTGCCAGCAGTTTGGTCCAGGCCGCAAACACCATATATTTT.

The chain couples TRBV20-1 to TRBJ1-2; D remains unclear. The germline gives CDR1 DFQATT, CDR2 SNEGSKA (reference sequence). The CDR3 contains 11 residues. V was clipped by 7 bases and J by 0 bases, with 6 bases between them. The CDR3 nucleotides read TGCAGTGTTCAATCTAACTATGGCTACACCTTC. This gives the protein CSVQSNYGYTF.

This chain joins TRBV30 and TRBJ2-3; TRBD1 agrees at 10 bases. V was clipped by 8 bases and J by 3 bases; unmatched bases: 5. In germline, CDR1 is GTSNPN, CDR2 SVGIG (reference sequence). The CDR3 is made up of 13 amino acids. CDR3 in amino acids: CALRDRGTDTQYF. CDR3 coding DNA: TGTGCCCTCAGGGACAGGGGTACAGATACGCAGTATTTT.

This chain links TRBV21-1 with TRBJ2-7; TRBD1, the table's D call, lacks a check against the DNA. TRBV21-1 is labeled a pseudogene. CDR3 size: 18 residues. CDR3: CASSKPSRTIKVGYEQYF. The CDR3 DNA reads as TGTGCCAGCAGCAAACCCTCCCGGACAATAAAAGTTGGCTACGAGCAGTACTTC.

Only a few counts were recorded for this clone. J is TRBJ1-5 and V is TRBV27; 8 positions match TRBD1. Germline CDR1 is MNHEY and CDR2 is SMNVEV (reference sequence). This CDR3 is 16 amino acids long. Losses at the gene ends were 6 bases for V and 2 bases for J; bases not matched to a gene: 9. The CDR3 protein is CASSPQGALGNQPQHF. The CDR3 nucleotides read TGTGCCAGCAGCCCTCAGGGGGCGTTAGGCAATCAGCCCCAGCATTTT.

This clone appeared once. The V gene is TRBV28, the J gene TRBJ2-6; 9 nucleotides agree with TRBD1. V trimming: 8 bases; J trimming: 2 bases; junction bases outside the gene matches: 4. The germline V gene encodes CDR1 MDHEN and CDR2 SYDVKM. The CDR3 spans 15 residues. The CDR3, as DNA: TGTGCCAGCGGGGGACAGGGAACTGGGGCCAACGTCCTGACTTTC. It encodes CASGGQGTGANVLTF.

This chain links TRBV5-5 with TRBJ1-2, with 7 bases identical to TRBD1. CDR1 is SGHKS, CDR2 YYEKEE, per germline (reference sequence). The CDR3 extends over 16 amino acids. J gave up 1 base and V 4 bases, and 10 bases lay outside the gene matches. CDR3 protein: CASSLMGQGGNYGYTF. The DNA of the CDR3 is TGTGCCAGCAGCCTAATGGGGCAGGGGGGTAACTATGGCTACACCTTC.

The chain links TRBV19 to TRBJ2-6; 7 positions match TRBD1. Trimming cost V 9 bases and J 2 bases; bases outside gene matches: 19. The CDR3 runs to 19 residues. The germline V gene has CDR1 LNHDA and CDR2 SQIVND (reference sequence). CDR3 amino acids: CASKPSGQRIIAGANVLTF. In DNA, the CDR3 is TGTGCCAGCAAACCCTCGGGACAGAGAATCATAGCTGGGGCCAACGTCCTGACTTTC.

The chain recombines TRBV7-3 with TRBJ1-1; D might be TRBD1 (6 bases). The CDR3 has 13 amino acids. V gave up 0 bases and J gave up 11 bases, with 13 bases separating them. Germline V lookup: CDR1 SGHTA, CDR2 FQGTGA. As DNA, the CDR3 is TGTGCCAGCAGCTTAACTGGGGGCAGTGGGGCTTTCTTT. It translates to CASSLTGGSGAFF. Complete variable domain (other parts from reference TRBV7-3 and TRBJ1-1): GAGVSQTPSNKVTEKGKYVELRCDPISGHTALYWYRQSLGQGPEFLIYFQGTGAADDSGLPNDRFFAVRPEGSVSTLKIQRTERGDSAVYLCASSLTGGSGAFFGQGTRLTVV.